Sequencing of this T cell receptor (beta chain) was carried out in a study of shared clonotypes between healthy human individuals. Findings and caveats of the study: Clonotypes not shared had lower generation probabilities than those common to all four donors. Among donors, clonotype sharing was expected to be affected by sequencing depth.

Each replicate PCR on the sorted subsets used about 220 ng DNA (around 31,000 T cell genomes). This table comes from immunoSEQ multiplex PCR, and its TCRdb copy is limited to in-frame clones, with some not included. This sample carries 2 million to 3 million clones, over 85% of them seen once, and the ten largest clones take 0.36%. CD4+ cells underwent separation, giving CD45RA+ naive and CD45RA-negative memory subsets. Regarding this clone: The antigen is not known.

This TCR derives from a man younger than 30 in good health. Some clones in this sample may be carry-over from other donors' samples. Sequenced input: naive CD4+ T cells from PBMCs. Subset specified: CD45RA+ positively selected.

CDR3 amino acids: CASSLGQFYTEAFF. The DNA for the CDR3 is TGTGCCAGCAGCTTGGGGCAGTTTTACACTGAAGCTTTCTTT. The V and J genes are TRBV5-8 and TRBJ1-1, with unresolved D. The length of the CDR3 is 14 residues. The V end lost 0 bases, the J end lost 3 bases, and 9 bases lay between the germline ends. Germline V gene data show CDR1 as SGHTS and CDR2 as YDEGEE.